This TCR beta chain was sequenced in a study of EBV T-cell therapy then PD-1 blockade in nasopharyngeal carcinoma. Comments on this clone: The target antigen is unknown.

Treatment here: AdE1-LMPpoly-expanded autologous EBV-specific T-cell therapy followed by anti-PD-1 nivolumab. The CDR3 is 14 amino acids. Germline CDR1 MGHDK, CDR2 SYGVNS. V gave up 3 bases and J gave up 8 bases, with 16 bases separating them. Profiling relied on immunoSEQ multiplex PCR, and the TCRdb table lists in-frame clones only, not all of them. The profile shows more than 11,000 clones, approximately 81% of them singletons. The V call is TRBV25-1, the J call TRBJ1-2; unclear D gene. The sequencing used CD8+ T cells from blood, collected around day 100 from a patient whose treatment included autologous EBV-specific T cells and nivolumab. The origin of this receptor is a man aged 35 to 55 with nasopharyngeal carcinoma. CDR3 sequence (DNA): TGTGCCAGCAGTGATCAGCCGTCCCCGGACGGCTACACCTTC. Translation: CASSDQPSPDGYTF.